Following are 24 T cell receptor gamma chains from one sample sequenced in a study of Vδ1+ human thymocytes. General study findings and limits: In the thymus, TRG and TRD repertoires looked highly polyclonal with Gaussian CDR3 lengths.

What these receptors recognize is not known. Extracted RNA was reverse transcribed into cDNA. Pooled V-gene forward primers with one constant-region reverse primer generated the CDR3 amplicons by multiplex PCR. TCRdb re-called clones from the multiplex PCR reads via CATT. Of approximately 20,000 gamma-chain clones in the sample, roughly 15% were seen once. Sequences were obtained from Vdelta1+ gamma-delta thymocytes from the thymus. The subset: FACS-sorted CD3+ TCRalphabeta- TCRVdelta1+ TCRVdelta2- thymocytes. These receptors were obtained from a child younger than two who had congenital heart surgery.

The sample holds a few counts of this clone. Other DNA sequences in the same sample also yield this CDR3. The V and J genes are TRGV8 and TRGJ1 or TRGJ2. The CDR3 sequence is 13 residues long. From germline, CDR1 is VENAVY and CDR2 YDSYNSRV. The V and J ends lost 2 bases and 4 bases, in that order; junction bases with no gene match: 5. CDR3 DNA sequence: TGTGCCACCTGGGATAATAACTATTATAAGAAACTCTTT. Residues: CATWDNNYYKKLF.

About this clone: One junction end disagrees with the germline gene, perhaps due to a read error. Within the sample, other DNA sequences also encode this same CDR3. The V call is TRGV4, the J call TRGJ1 or TRGJ2. The CDR3 totals 13 residues. Per the germline V gene, CDR1 is EGSTGY and CDR2 is YDSYTSSV. The CDR3 reads CATWNGPSYKKLF. The CDR3 bases are TGTGCCACCTGGAATGGGCCCTCCTATAAGAAACTCTTT.

This clone showed up just a few times. The rearrangement joins TRGV4 to TRGJ1 or TRGJ2. Germline V CDR1 and CDR2: EGSTGY, YDSYTSSV. The CDR3 extends over 11 amino acids. The J segment lost 9 bases and the V segment lost 3 bases, leaving 5 bases of the junction unmatched. CDR3 amino acids: CATWDYLKKLF. CDR3 DNA sequence: TGTGCCACCTGGGATTACCTTAAGAAACTCTTT.

This chain connects TRGV4 to TRGJ1 or TRGJ2. Germline-derived CDR1 and CDR2 are EGSTGY and YDSYTSSV. Trimming cost V 3 bases and J 9 bases; bases outside gene matches: 8. This CDR3 is 12 amino acids long. The CDR3 bases are TGTGCCACCTGGGATTATAACATTAAGAAACTCTTT. Translating it yields CATWDYNIKKLF.

This clone was seen more than once but under ten times. Distinct nucleotide sequences in the sample also encode this CDR3. The chain uses TRGV9 and TRGJ1 or TRGJ2. This CDR3 has 12 residues. V dropped 4 bases and J dropped 4; count of bases not matched to a gene: 4. The germline gives CDR1 GITISATS, CDR2 ISYDGTV (reference sequence). This CDR3 is CALWEPYYKKLF. The DNA for the CDR3 is TGTGCCTTGTGGGAACCGTATTATAAGAAACTCTTT.

Concerning this clone: At the DNA level, this CDR3 is encoded by other sequences in the same sample as well. V and J are TRGV5 and TRGJP2. Germline loops: CDR1 VINAFY, CDR2 YDVSNSKD. This CDR3 comprises 12 residues. With V trimmed by 3 bases and J by 6 bases, 1 base remained unmatched. The chain's CDR3 is CATWDGDWIKTF. The CDR3 bases are TGTGCCACCTGGGACGGTGATTGGATCAAGACGTTT.

This clone was observed a single time. At the DNA level, this CDR3 is encoded by other sequences in the same sample as well. This sequence joins TRGV3 and TRGJ1 or TRGJ2. The V gene end was trimmed by 0 bases and the J gene end by 1 base; junction bases not matched to a gene: 6. The CDR3 contains 15 residues. Germline loops: CDR1 VTNTFY, CDR2 YDVSTARD (reference sequence). The CDR3 region is CATWDRPRNYYKKLF. The CDR3, as DNA: TGTGCCACCTGGGACAGGCCCCGAAATTATTATAAGAAACTCTTT.

V and J are TRGV9 and TRGJP. Germline CDR1 GITISATS, CDR2 ISYDGTV (reference sequence). CDR3 length equals 16 residues. V shed 5 bases, J shed 4 bases, and the junction held 5 bases outside the gene matches. CDR3 protein: CALWADQELGKKIKVF. In DNA, the CDR3 is TGTGCCTTGTGGGCGGACCAAGAGTTGGGCAAAAAAATCAAGGTATTT.

This clone was detected only a few times. Other nucleotide sequences in the sample specify the same CDR3. The chain recombines TRGV2 with TRGJ1 or TRGJ2. V lost 0 bases, J lost 7 bases, and 6 bases stayed unmatched. Germline V gene lookup returns CDR1 EGSNGY and CDR2 YDSYNSKV. The CDR3 totals 13 residues. The CDR3 sequence: CATWDGPRYKKLF. The CDR3 DNA sequence: TGTGCCACCTGGGACGGGCCGCGGTATAAGAAACTCTTT.

The rearrangement uses TRGV3 and TRGJP2. J was trimmed by 6 bases and V by 3 bases; bases with no gene match: 10. The CDR3 length is 15 residues. Per germline, CDR1 VTNTFY and CDR2 YDVSTARD (reference sequence). CDR3 DNA sequence: TGTGCCACCTGGGACGGTGGGGATGGTGATTGGATCAAGACGTTT. Translated: CATWDGGDGDWIKTF.

The genes are TRGV3 and TRGJ1 or TRGJ2. V lost 0 bases to trimming and J lost 10 bases; unmatched junction nucleotides: 6. CDR1 is VTNTFY, CDR2 YDVSTARD, per germline (reference sequence). This CDR3 has 12 amino acids. CDR3 DNA sequence: TGTGCCACCTGGGACAGGCTAGGGAAGAAACTCTTT. It codes for CATWDRLGKKLF.

This chain connects TRGV4 to TRGJ1 or TRGJ2. The germline CDR1 and CDR2 sequences are EGSTGY and YDSYTSSV. Trimming took 5 bases from V and 3 from J; bases not matched to a gene: 7. The CDR3 has 13 residues. CDR3 bases: TGTGCCACCTGGGGAACTTCTTATTATAAGAAACTCTTT. This encodes CATWGTSYYKKLF.

About this clone: A much larger clonotype is one base distant, so this may be a read error. The chain employs TRGV5 and TRGJ1 or TRGJ2. Per the germline V gene, CDR1 is VINAFY and CDR2 is YDVSNSKD. This CDR3 contains 14 residues. This CDR3 reads CATWARPNYYKKLF. DNA for the CDR3: TGTGCCACCTGGGCCAGGCCGAATTATTATAAGAAACTCTTT.

This clone appeared a few times. This chain uses TRGV5 with TRGJ1 or TRGJ2. Germline-derived CDR1 and CDR2 are VINAFY and YDVSNSKD. V gave up 5 bases and J gave up 4 bases; unmatched junction bases: 11. The CDR3 is made up of 14 amino acids. DNA for the CDR3: TGTGCCACCTGGGGCAGTCGAGCATATTATAAGAAACTCTTT. It codes for CATWGSRAYYKKLF.

This chain links TRGV8 with TRGJ1 or TRGJ2. CDR3 size: 12 residues. CDR1 VENAVY and CDR2 YDSYNSRV come from the germline V gene. Trimming removed 2 bases from V and 12 bases from J; junction bases left unmatched: 10. Written as DNA, the CDR3 is TGTGCCACCTGGGATAACGCCCGGGGGAAACTCTTT. Protein sequence: CATWDNARGKLF.

This clone occurred a few times. The same CDR3 also results from other DNA sequences found in this sample. The rearrangement links TRGV5 to TRGJ1 or TRGJ2. V shed 2 bases and J 2 bases; nucleotides not matched to a gene: 3. This CDR3 comprises 13 residues. Germline V gene data show CDR1 as VINAFY and CDR2 as YDVSNSKD. DNA for the CDR3: TGTGCCACCTGGGACATACATTATTATAAGAAACTCTTT. Its protein is CATWDIHYYKKLF.

This clone turned up a few times. J is TRGJ1 or TRGJ2 and V is TRGV8. The CDR3 loop spans 15 amino acids. Germline V lookup: CDR1 VENAVY, CDR2 YDSYNSRV. J gave up 4 bases and V 0 bases, and 9 bases lay outside the gene matches. The CDR3 nucleotides read TGTGCCACCTGGGATAGGCATTTTCAGTATTATAAGAAACTCTTT. Translating gives CATWDRHFQYYKKLF.

There are a few counts of this clone. A much larger clone is a single base away; this may be a read error. The chain recombines TRGV8 with TRGJ1 or TRGJ2. CDR1 VENAVY and CDR2 YDSYNSRV come from the germline V gene. With 3 bases clipped from V and 5 bases from J, the junction kept 4 bases outside the gene matches. The CDR3 loop spans 12 amino acids. The CDR3 reads CATWDFHYKKLF. CDR3 coding DNA: TGTGCCACCTGGGATTTTCATTATAAGAAACTCTTT.

This chain links TRGV8 with TRGJ1 or TRGJ2. The CDR3 loop spans 12 amino acids. Per the germline V gene, CDR1 is VENAVY and CDR2 is YDSYNSRV. With 2 bases clipped from V and 10 bases from J, the junction kept 8 bases outside the gene matches. The CDR3 DNA sequence: TGTGCCACCTGGGATAATGGGACGAAGAAACTCTTT. It encodes CATWDNGTKKLF.

Remarks on this clone: An end of the junction differs from the germline gene, which may be a read error. The J gene is TRGJ1 or TRGJ2, the V gene TRGV9. Germline V gene sequence: CDR1 GITISATS, CDR2 ISYDGTV (reference sequence). The CDR3 totals 14 residues. This CDR3 is CALWEVEDYYKTLF. The DNA for the CDR3 is TGTGCCTTGTGGGAGGTGGAGGATTATTATAAGACACTCTTT.

This chain joins TRGV9 and TRGJP. The CDR3 spans 18 residues. Per the germline V gene, CDR1 is GITISATS and CDR2 is ISYDGTV (reference sequence). J was trimmed by 4 bases and V by 0 bases; bases with no gene match: 6. The CDR3 region is CALWEVPIQELGKKIKVF. As DNA, the CDR3 is TGTGCCTTGTGGGAGGTGCCGATACAAGAGTTGGGCAAAAAAATCAAGGTATTT.

Regarding this clone: Compared with germline, one end of the junction differs, possibly owing to a read error. Other DNA sequences in the sample encode the same CDR3. The rearrangement uses TRGV4 and TRGJ1 or TRGJ2. The CDR3 has 11 residues. Germline CDR1 reads EGSTGY; CDR2 reads YDSYTSSV. The CDR3 region is CATWNGRKKLF. CDR3 sequence (DNA): TGTGCCACCTGGAATGGCCGTAAGAAACTCTTT.

The chain employs TRGV8 and TRGJP2. Germline CDR1 is VENAVY and CDR2 is YDSYNSRV. The CDR3 has 12 residues. The V gene end was trimmed by 6 bases and the J gene end by 5 bases; junction bases not matched to a gene: 3. CDR3 loop: CATWTSDWIKTF. CDR3 DNA sequence: TGTGCCACCTGGACCAGTGATTGGATCAAGACGTTT.

V and J are TRGV5 and TRGJ1 or TRGJ2. V lost 3 bases to trimming and J lost 7 bases; unmatched junction nucleotides: 9. CDR1 is VINAFY and CDR2 is YDVSNSKD in the germline V gene. The CDR3 consists of 13 residues. CDR3 loop: CATWDPRGYKKLF. The CDR3 DNA sequence: TGTGCCACCTGGGACCCCCGGGGGTATAAGAAACTCTTT.